What follows are 3 T cell receptor beta chains derived from one specimen sequenced in a study of cytomegalovirus exposure and HLA in healthy donors. PCR primers comprised 60 Vbeta and 13 Jbeta primers. This table comes from immunoSEQ multiplex PCR, and its TCRdb copy is limited to in-frame clones, with some not included. The table lists some 99,000 clones, 74% of them singletons. The sample comprised PBMCs. The receptors shown here come from a male donor in good health and CMV-seronegative.

This clone showed up just a few times. The chain uses TRBV7-2 and TRBJ2-5, with 12 bases aligning to TRBD2. The better agreement between TRBJ2-7 and the DNA end casts doubt on the J call. The germline CDR1 and CDR2 sequences are SGHTA and FQGNSA. The CDR3 loop spans 18 amino acids. CDR3 protein: CASSLGLRALAGGYEQYF. CDR3 sequence (DNA): TGTGCCAGCAGCTTAGGGCTAAGGGCACTAGCGGGAGGCTACGAGCAGTACTTC.

The DNA of the CDR3 is TGCGCCAGCAGCCTAGTAGGGGGGGCTAATGAAAAACTGTTTTTT. Translation: CASSLVGGANEKLFF. The rearrangement links TRBV4-3 to TRBJ1-4; a possible D gene is TRBD1 (6 bases). Trimming pared 4 bases from V and 3 bases from J, leaving 12 bases between. Germline V CDR1 and CDR2: LGHNA, YSLEER. CDR3 length: 15 amino acids.

The rearrangement links TRBV7-2 to TRBJ1-1; D unclear. Trimming took off 6 bases at V and 5 bases at J, with 16 bases between the two ends. This CDR3 is 14 amino acids long. CDR1 is SGHTA and CDR2 is FQGNSA in the germline V gene. In nucleotides, the CDR3 is TGTGCCAGCAGTCTCCCAGGTGGGTGGACTGAAGCTTTCTTT. Protein product: CASSLPGGWTEAFF.